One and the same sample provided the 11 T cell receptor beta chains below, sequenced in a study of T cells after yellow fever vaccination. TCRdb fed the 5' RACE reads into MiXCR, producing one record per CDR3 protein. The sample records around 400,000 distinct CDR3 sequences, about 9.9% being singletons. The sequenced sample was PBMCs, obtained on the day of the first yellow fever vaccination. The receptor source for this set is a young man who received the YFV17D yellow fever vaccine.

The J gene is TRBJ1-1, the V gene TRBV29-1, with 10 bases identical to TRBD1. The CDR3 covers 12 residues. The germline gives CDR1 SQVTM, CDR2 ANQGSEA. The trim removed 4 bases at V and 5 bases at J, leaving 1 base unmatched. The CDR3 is CSVGQGATEAFF. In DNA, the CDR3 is TGCAGCGTTGGACAGGGGGCGACTGAAGCTTTCTTT.

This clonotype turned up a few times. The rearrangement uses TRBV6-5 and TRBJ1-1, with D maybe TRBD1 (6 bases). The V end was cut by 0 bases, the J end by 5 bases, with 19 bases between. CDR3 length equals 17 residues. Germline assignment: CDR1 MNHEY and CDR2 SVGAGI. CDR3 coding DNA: TGTGCCAGCAGTTACTCGTTTAGTGGTGGGACAATGACTGAAGCTTTCTTT. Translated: CASSYSFSGGTMTEAFF.

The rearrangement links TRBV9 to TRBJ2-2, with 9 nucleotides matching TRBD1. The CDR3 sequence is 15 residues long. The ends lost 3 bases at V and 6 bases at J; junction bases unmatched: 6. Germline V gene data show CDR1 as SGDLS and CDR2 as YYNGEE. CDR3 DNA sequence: TGTGCCAGCAGCGCCGGACAGGGGATCGCCGGGGAGCTGTTTTTT. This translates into CASSAGQGIAGELFF.

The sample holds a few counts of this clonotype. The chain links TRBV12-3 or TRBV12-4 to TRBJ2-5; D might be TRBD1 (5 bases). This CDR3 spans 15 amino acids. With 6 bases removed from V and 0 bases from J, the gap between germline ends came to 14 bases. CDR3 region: CASRPLDKYQETQYF. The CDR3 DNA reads TGTGCCAGCAGACCCCTGGACAAGTACCAAGAGACCCAGTACTTC.

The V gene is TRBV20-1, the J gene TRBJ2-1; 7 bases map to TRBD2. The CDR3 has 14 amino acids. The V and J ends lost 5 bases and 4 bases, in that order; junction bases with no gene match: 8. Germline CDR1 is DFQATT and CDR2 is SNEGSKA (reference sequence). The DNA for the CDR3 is TGCAGTGCTCCTATAGCGGGCCGATACAATGAGCAGTTCTTC. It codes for CSAPIAGRYNEQFF.

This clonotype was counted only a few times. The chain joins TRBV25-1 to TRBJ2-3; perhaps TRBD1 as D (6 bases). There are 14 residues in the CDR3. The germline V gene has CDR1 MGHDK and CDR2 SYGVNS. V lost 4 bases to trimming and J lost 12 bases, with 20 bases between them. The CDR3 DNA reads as TGTGCCAGCAGTGCATCCGGGACATTGATAATACAGTATTTT. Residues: CASSASGTLIIQYF. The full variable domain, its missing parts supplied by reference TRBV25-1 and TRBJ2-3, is EADIYQTPRYLVIGTGKKITLECSQTMGHDKMYWYQQDPGMELHLIHYSYGVNSTEKGDLSSESTVSRIRTEHFPLTLESARPSHTSQYLCASSASGTLIIQYFGPGTRLTVL.

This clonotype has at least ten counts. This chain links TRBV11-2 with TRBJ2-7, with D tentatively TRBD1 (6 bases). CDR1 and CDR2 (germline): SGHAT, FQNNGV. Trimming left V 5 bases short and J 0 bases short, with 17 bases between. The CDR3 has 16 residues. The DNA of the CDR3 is TGTGCCAGCAGCCGATCCGGGACATTGAGCTCCTACGAGCAGTACGTC. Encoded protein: CASSRSGTLSSYEQYV.

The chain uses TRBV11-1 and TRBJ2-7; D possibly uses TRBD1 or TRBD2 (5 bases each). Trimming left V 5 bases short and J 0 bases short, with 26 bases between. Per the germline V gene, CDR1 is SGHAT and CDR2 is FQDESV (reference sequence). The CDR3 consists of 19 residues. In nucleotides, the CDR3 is TGTGCCAGCAGCGGAAGGGACCCGGGGAGAGCGGATTTCTCCTACGAGCAGTACTTC. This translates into CASSGRDPGRADFSYEQYF.

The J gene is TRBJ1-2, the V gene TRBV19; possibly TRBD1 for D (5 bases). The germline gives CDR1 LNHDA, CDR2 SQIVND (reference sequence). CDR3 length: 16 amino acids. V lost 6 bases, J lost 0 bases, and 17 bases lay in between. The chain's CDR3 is CASSRPWGGANYGYTF. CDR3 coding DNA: TGTGCCAGTAGCCGTCCGTGGGGCGGCGCTAACTATGGCTACACCTTC.

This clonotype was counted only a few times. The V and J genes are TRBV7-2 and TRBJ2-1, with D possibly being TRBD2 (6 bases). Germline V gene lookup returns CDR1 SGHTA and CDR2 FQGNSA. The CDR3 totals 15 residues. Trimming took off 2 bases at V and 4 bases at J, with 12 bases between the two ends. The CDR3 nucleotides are TGTGCCAGCAGCTTATGGGACGGGGGATACAATGAGCAGTTCTTC. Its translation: CASSLWDGGYNEQFF.

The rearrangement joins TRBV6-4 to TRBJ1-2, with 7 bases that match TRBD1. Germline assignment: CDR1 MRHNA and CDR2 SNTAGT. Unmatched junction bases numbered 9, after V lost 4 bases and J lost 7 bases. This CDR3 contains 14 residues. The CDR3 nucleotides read TGTGCCAGCAGTGCCGATTTGTCAGGGGGTGGCTACACCTTC. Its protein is CASSADLSGGGYTF.